One sample yielded the 27 T cell receptor beta chains listed below, sequenced in a study of response to subunit inactivated influenza vaccine. One entry per CDR3 protein results from TCRdb running MiXCR on the RT-PCR reads. This table holds approximately 530,000 distinct CDR3 sequences, about 8% found once. This material consisted of PBMCs from blood, taken around 25 months after vaccination. Receptor source: a man between 50 and 75 years old who received an inactivated influenza vaccine.

V gene TRBV5-1 combines with J gene TRBJ2-5, with unresolved D. This CDR3 region has 13 residues. Trimming took off 2 bases at V and 5 bases at J, with 10 bases between the two ends. Germline V gene sequence: CDR1 SGHRS, CDR2 YFSETQ. The CDR3 nucleotides are TGCGCCAGCAGCTTAAAGACCGGGGAGACCCAGTACTTC. Amino acid sequence: CASSLKTGETQYF.

This clonotype has only a few counts. The CDR3 region has the DNA TGTGCCAGCAGCCAGAGACCGGGACAGGGTTCCTACGAGCAGTACTTC. Residues: CASSQRPGQGSYEQYF. The chain links TRBV3-1 to TRBJ2-7; 9 bases agree with TRBD1. CDR3 length: 16 amino acids. J was trimmed by 1 base and V by 3 bases; bases with no gene match: 7. CDR1 LGHDT and CDR2 YNNKEL come from the germline V gene (reference sequence).

The table lists this clonotype with many counts. V and J are TRBV6-2 or TRBV6-3 and TRBJ1-2; weak D call: TRBD1 (6 bases). Trimming removed 6 bases from V and 2 bases from J, with 13 bases in between. CDR1 is MNHEY and CDR2 is SVGEGT in the germline V gene. This CDR3 contains 14 residues. The CDR3 nucleotides read TGTGCCAGCAGGCCTACCGACAGGAACTATGGCTACACCTTC. This sequence encodes CASRPTDRNYGYTF.

This clonotype was seen at least ten times. CDR3 in amino acids: CASSLDVQGAEQYF. In DNA form, the CDR3 reads TGCGCCAGCAGCTTGGATGTACAGGGTGCCGAGCAGTACTTC. V is TRBV5-1 and J is TRBJ2-7; a weak D match, TRBD1 (6 bases). This CDR3 region has 14 residues. Deletions cut 0 bases from V and 6 bases from J, with 13 bases between. Germline CDR1 SGHRS, CDR2 YFSETQ.

The chain employs TRBV18 and TRBJ2-3, with 7 bases that match TRBD2. V lost 0 bases, J lost 4 bases, and 7 bases stayed unmatched. The germline gives CDR1 KGHSH, CDR2 LQKENI. The CDR3 sequence is 16 residues long. The CDR3 loop is CASSPPARTRPDTQYF. Written as DNA, the CDR3 is TGTGCCAGCTCACCACCGGCGCGGACTAGACCAGATACGCAGTATTTT.

This clonotype occurred a few times. The V gene is TRBV11-2, the J gene TRBJ2-3, with D tentatively TRBD2 (6 bases). Germline lookup yields CDR1 SGHAT and CDR2 FQNNGV. The V and J ends lost 3 bases and 6 bases respectively, with 28 bases between them. The CDR3 is made up of 19 amino acids. DNA for the CDR3: TGTGCCAGCAGCTTTCGACAAGGAGGGACTCCAGGGAGTAGGGATACGCAGTATTTT. Protein sequence: CASSFRQGGTPGSRDTQYF.

This clonotype was counted at least ten times. J is TRBJ2-5 and V is TRBV10-3; 9 bases fit TRBD1. The CDR3 is 13 amino acids. V trimming: 7 bases; J trimming: 3 bases; junction bases outside the gene matches: 3. Germline V gives CDR1 ENHRY, CDR2 SYGVKD. This CDR3 is CAIKRTGEETQYF. CDR3 nucleotides: TGTGCCATCAAGCGGACAGGGGAAGAGACCCAGTACTTC.

A few counts support this clonotype. The rearrangement joins TRBV7-8 to TRBJ1-2, with unresolved D. Germline CDR1 and CDR2: SGHVS and FQNEAQ. V lost 5 bases, J lost 0 bases, and 19 bases lay in between. The CDR3 runs to 17 residues. CDR3 loop: CASSITAQPLANYGYTF. The DNA of the CDR3 is TGTGCCAGCAGCATCACCGCTCAACCGTTAGCTAACTATGGCTACACCTTC.

This clonotype was recorded a few times. This chain connects TRBV20-1 to TRBJ1-4; 7 nucleotides match TRBD1. The CDR3 contains 14 residues. Losses at the gene ends were 7 bases for V and 5 bases for J; bases not matched to a gene: 10. Germline-derived CDR1 and CDR2 are DFQATT and SNEGSKA (reference sequence). The CDR3 sequence is CSVRPPGGNEKLFF. For the CDR3, the DNA is TGCAGTGTGAGGCCGCCAGGGGGAAATGAAAAACTGTTTTTT.

V usage is TRBV20-1 and J usage is TRBJ1-4; D might be TRBD1 (6 bases). The V end was cut by 5 bases, the J end by 4 bases, with 17 bases between. CDR3 length: 15 amino acids. Germline V lookup: CDR1 DFQATT, CDR2 SNEGSKA (reference sequence). CDR3 bases: TGCAGTGCTCGACCCTCACAGGGAAATAATGAAAAACTGTTTTTT. It translates to CSARPSQGNNEKLFF.

This clonotype was counted at least ten times. The chain uses TRBV20-1 and TRBJ2-7; TRBD1 is a possible D gene (6 bases). The CDR3 is 13 amino acids. CDR1 DFQATT and CDR2 SNEGSKA come from the germline V gene (reference sequence). Trimming removed 1 base from V and 3 bases from J, with 10 bases in between. For the CDR3, the DNA is TGCAGTGCTAGAGCTCAGGGGTTCTACGAGCAGTACTTC. Amino acid sequence: CSARAQGFYEQYF.

This clonotype was seen a few times. The chain employs TRBV5-1 and TRBJ1-1, with D possibly being TRBD1 (5 bases). Per germline, CDR1 SGHRS and CDR2 YFSETQ. This CDR3 has 14 residues. Trimming left V 4 bases short and J 11 bases short, with 21 bases between. The DNA for the CDR3 is TGCGCCAGCAGCCGGGAGGGGCTGGGGCTAGAGGCTTTCTTT. Its translation is CASSREGLGLEAFF.

This clonotype was recorded many times. This rearrangement joins TRBV4-3 to TRBJ2-7, with 10 nucleotides matching TRBD2. This CDR3 spans 17 amino acids. V shed 1 base, J shed 4 bases, and the junction held 10 bases outside the gene matches. Per the germline V gene, CDR1 is LGHNA and CDR2 is YSLEER. The CDR3 spells CASSQVGSGGHPYEQYF. As DNA, the CDR3 is TGCGCCAGCAGCCAAGTTGGTAGCGGGGGGCACCCATACGAGCAGTACTTC.

This rearrangement joins TRBV29-1 to TRBJ2-5; D perhaps matches TRBD2 (6 bases). This CDR3 is built from 14 residues. From germline, CDR1 is SQVTM and CDR2 ANQGSEA. The ends were cut back, 8 bases at V and 0 bases at J, with 16 bases in the middle. The CDR3 here is CSHTGTSYQETQYF. In DNA form, the CDR3 reads TGCAGCCACACCGGGACTTCGTACCAAGAGACCCAGTACTTC.

This clonotype was detected only a few times. The chain is built from TRBV12-3 or TRBV12-4 and TRBJ2-1, with 8 bases aligning to TRBD2. Trimming cost V 5 bases and J 9 bases; bases outside gene matches: 9. This CDR3 contains 14 residues. The CDR3 sequence: CASSTVTGGSEQFF. CDR3 nucleotides: TGTGCCAGCAGTACTGTAACGGGGGGGAGTGAGCAGTTCTTC.

The chain employs TRBV20-1 and TRBJ2-7; a possible D gene is TRBD1 (6 bases). Germline CDR1 is DFQATT and CDR2 is SNEGSKA (reference sequence). Trimming took off 3 bases at V and 4 bases at J, with 19 bases between the two ends. The CDR3 runs to 15 residues. CDR3 loop: CSASQPTGPLYEQYF. In DNA, the CDR3 is TGCAGTGCTAGCCAGCCGACAGGCCCTTTGTACGAGCAGTACTTC.

This clonotype appeared a few times. The chain uses TRBV4-3 and TRBJ2-4, with a weak D call TRBD2 (5 bases). Germline loops: CDR1 LGHNA, CDR2 YSLEER. V shed 0 bases and J shed 8 bases, with 14 bases lying between them. CDR3 length: 15 amino acids. This CDR3 is CASSQDLTGSDIQYF. CDR3 bases: TGCGCCAGCAGCCAAGATCTTACGGGATCGGACATTCAGTACTTC.

This clonotype was seen only a few times. CDR3 DNA sequence: TGTGCCAGCAGGCAGCCCGGAAACACCGGGGAGCTGTTTTTT. Its translation: CASRQPGNTGELFF. This sequence joins TRBV7-9 and TRBJ2-2; no reliable D call. V gave up 6 bases and J gave up 2 bases, with 10 bases separating them. CDR3 length: 14 amino acids. The V gene's germline CDR1 is SEHNR and CDR2 FQNEAQ (reference sequence).

This chain's CDR3 is CSARDTLAGGWSNEQFF. For the CDR3, the DNA is TGCAGTGCTAGAGATACACTAGCGGGGGGTTGGTCCAATGAGCAGTTCTTC. The rearrangement joins TRBV20-1 to TRBJ2-1; the match to TRBD2 covers 12 bases. Germline lookup yields CDR1 DFQATT and CDR2 SNEGSKA (reference sequence). This CDR3 has 17 amino acids. V trimming: 0 bases; J trimming: 6 bases; junction bases outside the gene matches: 9.

Many counts were recorded for this clonotype. This rearrangement joins TRBV20-1 to TRBJ2-3; 7 bases match TRBD2. Unmatched junction bases numbered 13, after V lost 2 bases and J lost 2 bases. Germline CDR1 and CDR2: DFQATT and SNEGSKA (reference sequence). This CDR3 region has 17 residues. The CDR3 DNA reads TGCAGTGCTAGACCCCGGTGGGCGGGGGTTTACACAGATACGCAGTATTTT. It codes for CSARPRWAGVYTDTQYF.

In its sample, this clonotype was seen a few times. V is TRBV3-1 and J is TRBJ2-7; no definite D call. The CDR3 sequence is 14 residues long. The V gene lost 2 bases and the J gene lost 0 bases, with 8 bases spanning the gap. CDR1 is LGHDT, CDR2 YNNKEL, per germline (reference sequence). The CDR3: CASSQMGTSYEQYF. DNA for the CDR3: TGTGCCAGCAGCCAAATGGGCACCTCCTACGAGCAGTACTTC.

The rearrangement links TRBV29-1 to TRBJ2-7; D not certain. Trimming took off 6 bases at V and 3 bases at J, with 12 bases between the two ends. The CDR3 extends over 12 amino acids. Looked up from germline, CDR1 is SQVTM and CDR2 is ANQGSEA. The CDR3 loop reads CSVATEIYEQYF. The CDR3 DNA reads as TGCAGCGTCGCCACAGAAATCTACGAGCAGTACTTC.

At least ten counts were recorded for this clonotype. The genes are TRBV27 and TRBJ1-4; tentative D call: TRBD1 (5 bases). This CDR3 spans 14 amino acids. Germline V gene lookup returns CDR1 MNHEY and CDR2 SMNVEV (reference sequence). Trimming shortened V by 3 bases and J by 6 bases, and 11 bases separated the two germline ends. CDR3 nucleotides: TGTGCCAGCAGTTTTCGGGGGTTAGATGAAAAACTGTTTTTT. Its translation is CASSFRGLDEKLFF.

This clonotype occurred a few times. The chain combines TRBV19 with TRBJ2-1, with D unclear. Germline V CDR1 and CDR2: LNHDA, SQIVND (reference sequence). This CDR3 comprises 12 residues. V lost 3 bases to trimming and J lost 7 bases, with 7 bases between them. CDR3 sequence (DNA): TGTGCCAGTAGTATGACCAGGAATGAGCAGTTCTTC. Protein sequence: CASSMTRNEQFF.

The chain joins TRBV5-1 to TRBJ1-3, with 9 bases fitting TRBD1. CDR3 length: 17 amino acids. CDR1 SGHRS and CDR2 YFSETQ come from the germline V gene. The junction had 9 bases not matched to a gene; V was cut back by 3 bases and J by 2 bases. The CDR3 loop is CASSSGTGFTTGNTIYF. The CDR3 DNA is TGCGCCAGCAGCTCCGGGACAGGGTTTACAACTGGAAACACCATATATTTT.

This clonotype was seen more than once but under ten times. This chain connects TRBV4-1 to TRBJ2-7; weak D call: TRBD1 (6 bases). V was trimmed by 5 bases and J by 9 bases, leaving 17 bases between them. The germline V gene encodes CDR1 MGHRA and CDR2 YSYEKL. This CDR3 region has 13 residues. CDR3 in DNA: TGCGCCAGCAGCTCGACCGGACAGCAGGCGCAGTACTTC. It is translated as CASSSTGQQAQYF.

This clonotype has a count of ten or more. The chain is built from TRBV7-6 and TRBJ2-1; D assignment may be TRBD1 or TRBD2 (5 bases each). Germline loops: CDR1 SGHVS, CDR2 FNYEAQ. There are 13 residues in the CDR3. The V and J ends lost 1 base and 9 bases respectively, with 10 bases between them. CDR3: CASSLVGAGEQFF. CDR3 DNA: TGTGCCAGCAGCTTAGTCGGGGCGGGTGAGCAGTTCTTC.